One sample yielded the 30 T cell receptor beta chains listed below, sequenced in a study of CD8 T cells in Susac syndrome. The RNA, about 0.45 to 1 ug, was put through reverse transcription using random hexamers. Via MiXCR, TCRdb re-called the immunoSEQ multiplex PCR reads, giving one row per CDR3 protein. The sample gives some 160,000 distinct CDR3 sequences, approximately 95% of which show up once; less than 0.2% is in the top ten. The sample taken for sequencing was CD8+ T cells from PBMCs. These receptors were collected from a human donor with multiple sclerosis.

V usage is TRBV19 and J usage is TRBJ2-1; D gene unclear. Germline V gives CDR1 LNHDA, CDR2 SQIVND (reference sequence). Trimming pared 5 bases from V and 1 base from J, leaving 12 bases between. There are 15 residues in the CDR3. The CDR3 is CASSFRTDSYNEQFF. The CDR3 region has the DNA TGTGCCAGTAGTTTCCGGACGGATTCCTACAATGAGCAGTTCTTC.

The chain joins TRBV29-1 to TRBJ1-3; TRBD1 is a possible D gene (5 bases). This CDR3 has 15 residues. V was trimmed by 5 bases and J by 3 bases, leaving 17 bases between them. Germline-derived CDR1 and CDR2 are SQVTM and ANQGSEA. As DNA, the CDR3 is TGCAGCGTTCGGAGCACTTCGACAGATGGAAACACCATATATTTT. It encodes CSVRSTSTDGNTIYF.

The V and J genes are TRBV27 and TRBJ1-1; D gene ambiguous. The CDR3 has 14 residues. Per germline, CDR1 MNHEY and CDR2 SMNVEV (reference sequence). Trimming left V 6 bases short and J 1 base short, with 12 bases between. The CDR3 nucleotides read TGTGCCAGCAGGAGCGCTCACTGGAACACTGAAGCTTTCTTT. It yields the protein CASRSAHWNTEAFF.

This rearrangement joins TRBV9 to TRBJ2-1; TRBD2 matches 7 bases. J was trimmed by 0 bases and V by 2 bases; bases with no gene match: 5. The CDR3 extends over 16 amino acids. Germline V CDR1 and CDR2: SGDLS, YYNGEE. The CDR3 sequence is CASSVGLSLSYNEQFF. As DNA, the CDR3 is TGTGCCAGCAGCGTGGGACTATCTCTCTCCTACAATGAGCAGTTCTTC.

DNA of the CDR3: TGTGCCACCAGTGATTTGGGGGGCGGGGAGCTGTTTTTT. It is translated as CATSDLGGGELFF. The chain combines TRBV24-1 with TRBJ2-2, with D possibly being TRBD1 or TRBD2 (5 bases each). V was pared by 0 bases and J by 7 bases, with 5 bases between. Germline V gene lookup returns CDR1 KGHDR and CDR2 SFDVKD. This CDR3 contains 13 residues.

The DNA of the CDR3 is TGTGCCACCAGCCGGCGGGAGGGTTATTACAATGAGCAGTTCTTC. It translates to CATSRREGYYNEQFF. The chain is built from TRBV15 and TRBJ2-1, with 9 bases aligning to TRBD2. The CDR3 length is 15 residues. Germline V lookup: CDR1 LNHNV, CDR2 YYDKDF (reference sequence). J lost 4 bases, V lost 5 bases, and 6 bases had no gene match. The full variable domain, completed using reference TRBV15 and TRBJ2-1, is DAMVIQNPRYQVTQFGKPVTLSCSQTLNHNVMYWYQQKSSQAPKLLFHYYDKDFNNEADTPDNFQSRRPNTSFCFLDIRSPGLGDTAMYLCATSRREGYYNEQFFGPGTRLTVL.

The DNA for the CDR3 is TGTGCCAGCAGTTACGAGGAGGGAAACATTCAGTACTTC. This encodes CASSYEEGNIQYF. The chain carries TRBV6-5 and TRBJ2-4; maybe TRBD2 (6 bases). V was cut by 2 bases and J by 6 bases, with 8 bases left in between. The germline gives CDR1 MNHEY, CDR2 SVGAGI. The CDR3 runs 13 residues.

This chain joins TRBV5-1 and TRBJ2-7; 13 bases align to TRBD2. Looked up from germline, CDR1 is SGHRS and CDR2 is YFSETQ. Trimming took 2 bases from V and 0 from J; bases not matched to a gene: 5. CDR3 size: 17 residues. CDR3 sequence: CASSLGTSGTYSYEQYF. In DNA form, the CDR3 reads TGCGCCAGCAGCTTAGGGACTAGCGGGACATACTCCTACGAGCAGTACTTC. Together with reference TRBV5-1 and TRBJ2-7, the CDR3 gives the full variable domain: KAGVTQTPRYLIKTRGQQVTLSCSPISGHRSVSWYQQTPGQGLQFLFEYFSETQRNKGNFPGRFSGRQFSNSRSEMNVSTLELGDSALYLCASSLGTSGTYSYEQYFGPGTRLTVT.

The V and J genes are TRBV20-1 and TRBJ2-3, with a tentative D call TRBD2 (6 bases). The CDR3 sequence is 16 residues long. The germline gives CDR1 DFQATT, CDR2 SNEGSKA (reference sequence). Trimming took off 1 base at V and 3 bases at J, with 17 bases between the two ends. For the CDR3, the DNA is TGCAGTGCTAGAGGGAAGGCGGGACGGCGAACAGATACGCAGTATTTT. It specifies CSARGKAGRRTDTQYF.

The chain recombines TRBV2 with TRBJ2-2, with 10 bases that match TRBD2. The V gene end was trimmed by 6 bases and the J gene end by 6 bases; junction bases not matched to a gene: 7. CDR1 is SNHLY and CDR2 is FYNNEI in the germline V gene. The CDR3 extends over 15 amino acids. As DNA, the CDR3 is TGTGCCAGCAGAGGAGCGGGAGGGGAGGCCGGGGAGCTGTTTTTT. The encoded protein is CASRGAGGEAGELFF.

This chain connects TRBV3-1 to TRBJ2-3; D tentatively fits TRBD1 or TRBD2 (5 bases each). The CDR3 loop spans 14 amino acids. Germline loops: CDR1 LGHDT, CDR2 YNNKEL (reference sequence). V lost 4 bases to trimming and J lost 1 base, with 9 bases between them. The CDR3 sequence is CASSPGSRTDTQYF. The CDR3 nucleotides are TGTGCCAGCAGCCCAGGGAGCCGCACAGATACGCAGTATTTT.

This chain connects TRBV12-3 or TRBV12-4 to TRBJ2-1, with 14 bases matching TRBD2. The CDR3 consists of 18 residues. Trimming at V came to 4 bases and at J to 2 bases, leaving 7 bases not matched to a gene. The CDR3 spells CASSSGLAGASPYNEQFF. The CDR3 region has the DNA TGTGCCAGCAGTTCGGGACTAGCGGGGGCTAGCCCCTACAATGAGCAGTTCTTC.

The chain uses TRBV6-5 and TRBJ1-2, with a possible D match to TRBD1 (5 bases). Per germline, CDR1 MNHEY and CDR2 SVGAGI. With 0 bases removed from V and 2 bases from J, the gap between germline ends came to 13 bases. The CDR3 length is 16 residues. The CDR3, as DNA: TGTGCCAGCAGTTACTCCCCACCGGGGGAGAACTATGGCTACACCTTC. Amino acid sequence: CASSYSPPGENYGYTF.

The rearrangement joins TRBV29-1 to TRBJ2-7; D assignment may be TRBD1 or TRBD2 (6 bases each). CDR3 size: 12 residues. Trimming stripped 3 bases from V and 5 bases from J, with 11 bases between. The germline gives CDR1 SQVTM, CDR2 ANQGSEA. The CDR3 sequence: CSVDGGRDEQYF. The CDR3 coding sequence is TGCAGCGTTGACGGGGGCAGGGACGAGCAGTACTTC.

The chain uses TRBV7-9 and TRBJ1-2; 7 positions match TRBD1. CDR1 is SEHNR, CDR2 FQNEAQ, per germline (reference sequence). The CDR3 covers 15 residues. The ends lost 4 bases at V and 8 bases at J; junction bases unmatched: 13. In nucleotides, the CDR3 is TGTGCCAGCAGCTCAAACAGGGGACAGTCAGAAGGCTACACCTTC. Amino acid sequence: CASSSNRGQSEGYTF.

The chain has TRBV4-1 and TRBJ2-7; no definite D call. Germline CDR1 MGHRA, CDR2 YSYEKL. The CDR3 loop spans 15 amino acids. V was trimmed by 1 base and J by 2 bases, leaving 12 bases between them. The CDR3 protein is CASSQGQTVAYEQYF. Here the CDR3 DNA reads TGCGCCAGCAGCCAAGGACAAACGGTGGCCTACGAGCAGTACTTC.

The V gene is TRBV11-2, the J gene TRBJ1-1, with D tentatively TRBD1 (6 bases). V lost 5 bases and J 7 bases, leaving 26 bases between the germline ends. The CDR3 length is 17 residues. In germline, CDR1 is SGHAT, CDR2 FQNNGV. The CDR3 nucleotides read TGTGCCAGCAGCCAGCGGTGGGGCGGGGGCATGCACGGTGAAGCTTTCTTT. It codes for CASSQRWGGGMHGEAFF.

This chain links TRBV24-1 with TRBJ2-3; a weak D match, TRBD1 (5 bases). This CDR3 is 17 amino acids long. V lost 3 bases, J lost 3 bases, and 18 bases lay in between. Germline loops: CDR1 KGHDR, CDR2 SFDVKD. CDR3 bases: TGTGCCACCAGTGATCCCAGACAGCAACCTTTTACAGATACGCAGTATTTT. Translation: CATSDPRQQPFTDTQYF.

The CDR3 is CASGLVLGQGYNEQFF. CDR3 nucleotides: TGTGCTAGTGGTTTGGTACTGGGACAGGGATACAATGAGCAGTTCTTC. This sequence joins TRBV12-5 and TRBJ2-1; 9 nucleotides line up with TRBD1. CDR1 is LGHNT and CDR2 is FRNRAP in the germline V gene. The J segment lost 4 bases and the V segment lost 0 bases, leaving 4 bases of the junction unmatched. This CDR3 has 16 amino acids.

V and J are TRBV27 and TRBJ2-7, with 9 bases fitting TRBD1. The V and J ends lost 1 base and 7 bases, in that order; junction bases with no gene match: 8. Germline CDR1 reads MNHEY; CDR2 reads SMNVEV (reference sequence). The CDR3 has 15 residues. The CDR3 here is CASSLFGTGSLEQYF. CDR3 bases: TGTGCCAGCAGTTTATTCGGGACAGGGTCCTTGGAGCAGTACTTC.

The V gene is TRBV28, the J gene TRBJ2-7, with D uncertain. From germline, CDR1 is MDHEN and CDR2 SYDVKM. The CDR3 extends over 13 amino acids. Trimming cost V 3 bases and J 0 bases, with 6 bases left between them. CDR3 bases: TGTGCCAGCAGTTTTCGGCGCTCCTACGAGCAGTACTTC. This gives the protein CASSFRRSYEQYF.

This chain joins TRBV12-3 or TRBV12-4 and TRBJ2-2; D might be TRBD1 (6 bases). CDR3 size: 15 residues. V lost 3 bases and J 4 bases, leaving 12 bases between the germline ends. The CDR3 DNA sequence: TGTGCCAGCAGTTTTTGGGGGCTCGGCACCGGGGAGCTGTTTTTT. This gives the protein CASSFWGLGTGELFF.

This clonotype was counted a single time. This chain joins TRBV18 and TRBJ1-1; D perhaps matches TRBD1 (5 bases). V was cut by 3 bases and J by 1 base, with 12 bases left in between. Germline V gene data show CDR1 as KGHSH and CDR2 as LQKENI. CDR3 length: 15 amino acids. The CDR3 reads CASSPPRGENTEAFF. The CDR3 coding sequence is TGTGCCAGCTCACCTCCCCGGGGGGAGAACACTGAAGCTTTCTTT. Full variable domain (remainder filled in from reference TRBV18 and TRBJ1-1): NAGVMQNPRHLVRRRGQEARLRCSPMKGHSHVYWYRQLPEEGLKFMVYLQKENIIDESGMPKERFSAEFPKEGPSILRIQQVVRGDSAAYFCASSPPRGENTEAFFGQGTRLTVV.

The V and J genes are TRBV7-9 and TRBJ2-1, with a possible D match to TRBD1 (7 bases). This CDR3 comprises 16 residues. CDR1 is SEHNR, CDR2 FQNEAQ, per germline (reference sequence). V was cut by 1 base and J by 4 bases, with 14 bases left in between. In nucleotides, the CDR3 is TGTGCCAGCAGCTTAGGATCGCAGGGGGGATACAATGAGCAGTTCTTC. Translated, it gives CASSLGSQGGYNEQFF.

V usage is TRBV9 and J usage is TRBJ1-1, with TRBD1 identical over 11 bases. The CDR3 loop spans 16 amino acids. Germline CDR1 and CDR2: SGDLS and YYNGEE. The V and J ends lost 0 bases and 4 bases, in that order; junction bases with no gene match: 5. This CDR3 reads CASSVVDRGQRTEAFF. In DNA, the CDR3 is TGTGCCAGCAGCGTAGTGGACAGGGGGCAGCGCACTGAAGCTTTCTTT. Together with reference TRBV9 and TRBJ1-1, the CDR3 gives the full variable domain: DSGVTQTPKHLITATGQRVTLRCSPRSGDLSVYWYQQSLDQGLQFLIQYYNGEERAKGNILERFSAQQFPDLHSELNLSSLELGDSALYFCASSVVDRGQRTEAFFGQGTRLTVV.

The chain recombines TRBV11-2 with TRBJ2-3; D might be TRBD2 (6 bases). The CDR3 spans 15 residues. The V gene lost 1 base and the J gene lost 1 base, with 9 bases spanning the gap. CDR1 is SGHAT, CDR2 FQNNGV, per germline. The CDR3 sequence is CASSLGPSGTDTQYF. In DNA form, the CDR3 reads TGTGCCAGCAGCTTAGGGCCTAGCGGCACAGATACGCAGTATTTT.

The chain is built from TRBV30 and TRBJ2-7; D is ambiguous. V dropped 2 bases and J dropped 6 bases, with 5 bases sitting between them. The germline gives CDR1 GTSNPN, CDR2 SVGIG (reference sequence). The CDR3 is 10 amino acids. The CDR3 coding sequence is TGTGCCTGGAGTATCGGCGAGCAGTACTTC. Translating it yields CAWSIGEQYF.

The chain recombines TRBV6-2 or TRBV6-3 with TRBJ2-1; no clear D gene. The V and J ends lost 3 bases and 6 bases respectively, with 15 bases between them. Germline V gene sequence: CDR1 MNHEY, CDR2 SVGEGT. CDR3 length: 15 amino acids. CDR3 bases: TGTGCCAGCAGTTATACAATTGGGGAACGCAATGAGCAGTTCTTC. This codes for CASSYTIGERNEQFF.

Only a few counts were recorded for this clonotype. The genes are TRBV6-1 and TRBJ1-2; D gene ambiguous. The CDR3 length is 15 residues. Per the germline V gene, CDR1 is MNHNS and CDR2 is SASEGT. V was clipped by 7 bases and J by 6 bases, with 21 bases between them. The CDR3 bases are TGTGCCAGCACCAACCTTATAGCGTTCTACGATGGCTACACCTTC. Its protein product is CASTNLIAFYDGYTF.

The chain has TRBV27 and TRBJ1-5, with D unclear. CDR1 and CDR2 from the germline V gene are MNHEY and SMNVEV (reference sequence). This CDR3 is built from 16 residues. V was shortened by 4 bases and J by 0 bases, with 13 bases between the two germline ends. DNA for the CDR3: TGTGCCAGCAGTTGGGGAGTTGGGCATAGCAATCAGCCCCAGCATTTT. Its translation: CASSWGVGHSNQPQHF.